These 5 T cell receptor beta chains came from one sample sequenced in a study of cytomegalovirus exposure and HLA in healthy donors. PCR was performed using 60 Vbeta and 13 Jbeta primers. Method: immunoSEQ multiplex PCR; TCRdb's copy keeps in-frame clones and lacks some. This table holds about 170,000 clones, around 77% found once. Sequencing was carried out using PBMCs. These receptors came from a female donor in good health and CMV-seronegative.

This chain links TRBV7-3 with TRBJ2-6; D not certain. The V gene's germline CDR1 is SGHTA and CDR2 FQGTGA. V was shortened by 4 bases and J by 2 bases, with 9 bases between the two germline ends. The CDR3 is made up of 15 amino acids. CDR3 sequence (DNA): TGTGCCAGCAGCTCAGACTCCACTGGGGCCAACGTCCTGACTTTC. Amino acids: CASSSDSTGANVLTF.

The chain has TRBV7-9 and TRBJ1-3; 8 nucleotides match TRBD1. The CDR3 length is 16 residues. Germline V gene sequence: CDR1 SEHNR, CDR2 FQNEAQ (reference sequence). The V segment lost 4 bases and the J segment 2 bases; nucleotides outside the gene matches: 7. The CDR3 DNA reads TGTGCCAGCAGCTCATCGGACAGGGCGCCTGGAAACACCATATATTTT. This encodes CASSSSDRAPGNTIYF.

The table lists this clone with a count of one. This chain's CDR3 is CASSIETGAGSPLHF. The CDR3 nucleotides read TGTGCCAGCAGCATAGAGACAGGGGCTGGGTCACCCCTCCACTTT. The chain links TRBV7-6 to TRBJ1-6, with 8 bases lining up with TRBD1. CDR1 is SGHVS and CDR2 is FNYEAQ in the germline V gene. This CDR3 spans 15 amino acids. V lost 5 bases and J lost 10; bases outside the gene matches: 10.

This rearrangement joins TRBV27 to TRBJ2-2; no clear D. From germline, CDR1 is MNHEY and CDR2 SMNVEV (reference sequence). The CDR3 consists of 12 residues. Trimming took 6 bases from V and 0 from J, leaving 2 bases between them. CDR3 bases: TGTGCCAGCAGCTCGAACACCGGGGAGCTGTTTTTT. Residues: CASSSNTGELFF.

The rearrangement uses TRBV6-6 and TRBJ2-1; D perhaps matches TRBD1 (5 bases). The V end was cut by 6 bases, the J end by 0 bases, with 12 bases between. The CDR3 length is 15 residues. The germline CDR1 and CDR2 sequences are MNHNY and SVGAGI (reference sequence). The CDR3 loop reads CASRLRQSSYNEQFF. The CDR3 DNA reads TGTGCCAGCAGGTTACGACAGAGCTCCTACAATGAGCAGTTCTTC.